Listed below are T cell receptor beta chains from one sample, sequenced in a study of graft-versus-host responses after intestinal transplantation. Profiled with immunoSEQ multiplex PCR; TCRdb holds only in-frame clones, not every one. The sample shows roughly 97,000 clones, 91% of them seen only once. Antigens for these TCRs are unknown. The material sequenced was unstimulated CD4+ T cells sorted from spleen or lymph node cells, taken before transplant. These TCRs come from a human donor who was the organ donor for an intestinal transplant. The conserved cysteine and the conserved F or W are not part of the CDR3 here.

cdr3_length	v_call	j_call	cdr3_aa
11	TRBV30	TRBJ2-5	AWQIRGTETQY
12	TRBV5-4	TRBJ1-3	ASSLRGTGNTIY
14	TRBV28	TRBJ1-6	ASSSGHSSNNSPLH
13	TRBV4-3	TRBJ1-1	ASSQAGGAGTEAF
15	TRBV7-9	TRBJ1-4	ASSRGVGQGAGEKLF
12	TRBV7-9	TRBJ2-5	ASSIRDNQETQY
12	TRBV29-1	TRBJ2-1	SVVWGQGGNEQF
12	TRBV18	TRBJ1-1	ASSEFAGNTEAF
15	TRBV10-1	TRBJ1-4	ASIQSRRGTANEKLF
13	TRBV27	TRBJ1-6	ASSPSDRLKGALH
11	TRBV18	TRBJ2-5	ASSPIQGATQY
15	TRBV5-1	TRBJ2-1	ASSLALSGGPYNEQF
13	TRBV15	TRBJ1-1	ATSRVRGMGTEAF
12	TRBV7-2	TRBJ2-7	ASSFTTGRYEQY
13	TRBV25-1	TRBJ2-3	ARRPRGDYTDTQY
15	TRBV7-6	TRBJ1-1	ASSYGGGGYPNTEAF
13	TRBV10-3	TRBJ1-2	ATSRREGHNYGYT
11	TRBV10-3	TRBJ2-7	AIGQGFEYEQY
13	TRBV2	TRBJ1-5	ASSELGQGYQPQH
11	TRBV28	TRBJ1-2	ASSLEWAGGYT
14	TRBV7-2	TRBJ2-2	ASSRTSGGNPGELF
15	TRBV28	TRBJ2-7	ASSLGLAGGRGYEQY
12	TRBV19	TRBJ1-6	ASRRTGGNSPLH
14	TRBV6-1	TRBJ2-5	ASSEVTGQGGGTQY
13	TRBV10-3	TRBJ1-2	AISERETGWDGYT
13	TRBV14	TRBJ1-2	ASSQDLGANYGYT
12	TRBV2	TRBJ2-2	ASEGDRNTGELF
13	TRBV19	TRBJ1-1	ASSIGPGRFTEAF
15	TRBV7-6	TRBJ1-3	ASILLVSRQDGYTIY
14	TRBV4-1	TRBJ2-4	ASSLGQLLAKNIQY
12	TRBV11-1	TRBJ2-4	ASSLDSSRNIQY